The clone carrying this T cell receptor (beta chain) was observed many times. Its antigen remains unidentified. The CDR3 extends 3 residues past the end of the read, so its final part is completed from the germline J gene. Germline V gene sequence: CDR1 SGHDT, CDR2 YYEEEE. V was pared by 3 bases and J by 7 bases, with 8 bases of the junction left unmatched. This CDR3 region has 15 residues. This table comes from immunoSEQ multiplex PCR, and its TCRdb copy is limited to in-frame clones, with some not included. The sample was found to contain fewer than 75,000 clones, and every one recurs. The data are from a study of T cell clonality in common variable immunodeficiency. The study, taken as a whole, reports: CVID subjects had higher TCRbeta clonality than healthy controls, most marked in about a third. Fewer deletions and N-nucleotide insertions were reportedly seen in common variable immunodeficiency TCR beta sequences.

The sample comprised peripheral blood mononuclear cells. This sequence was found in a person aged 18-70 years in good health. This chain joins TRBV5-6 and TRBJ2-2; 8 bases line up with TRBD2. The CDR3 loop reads CASSSVGTRHGELFF. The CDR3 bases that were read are TGTGCCAGCAGCTCCGTTGGGACTAGACACGGGGAG. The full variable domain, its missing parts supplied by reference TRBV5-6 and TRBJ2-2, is DAGVTQSPTHLIKTRGQQVTLRCSPKSGHDTVSWYQQALGQGPQFIFQYYEEEERQRGNFPDRFSGHQFPNYSSELNVNALLLGDSALYLCASSSVGTRHGELFFGEGSRLTVL.